The 30 T cell receptor beta chains given below trace back to one sample, sequenced in a study of T-cell reconstitution after alpha-beta-depleted transplantation in children (dated by TCRdb to 2016 to 2017). Receptors were amplified or captured by PCR. This sample was sequenced with an Illumina HiSeq 2500. TCR library preparation used molecular barcoding, with unique molecular identifiers applied to normalize quantification of the TCRbeta repertoire. Starting from the raw public reads, TCRdb applied fastp trimming at Q25, assembled clones with MiXCR and retained in-frame beta chains. Duplicate CDR3 protein sequences are folded into a single record with the most common DNA and genes. A total of 300,000 or so distinct CDR3 sequences appear in this sample, about a quarter of them only once. About a tenth of the sample is in the top ten clones. The treatment or condition label, read with the paper, signifies: allogeneic hematopoietic cell transplantation with graft depleted of TCRalphabeta T cells and CD19 B cells.

The sequences come from PBMCs, mostly from graft donor cells, collected 180 days after TCRalphabeta/CD19-depleted stem cell transplant. The receptors shown here come from a male patient younger than 18 who had a stem cell transplant for acute lymphoblastic leukemia, so the T cells may come from the graft donor.

This chain connects TRBV11-1 to TRBJ2-3; 11 positions match TRBD1. The CDR3 loop spans 18 amino acids. Germline lookup yields CDR1 SGHAT and CDR2 FQDESV (reference sequence). Trimming at V came to 8 bases and at J to 5 bases, leaving 18 bases not matched to a gene. CDR3 in amino acids: CASRGGTGGHRPIDTQYF. The DNA of the CDR3 is TGTGCCAGCCGCGGCGGGACAGGGGGGCACCGCCCCATAGATACGCAGTATTTT.

The V gene is TRBV7-6, the J gene TRBJ1-4; 9 nucleotides match TRBD1. CDR1 and CDR2 from the germline V gene are SGHVS and FNYEAQ. V trimming: 5 bases; J trimming: 8 bases; junction bases outside the gene matches: 12. This CDR3 comprises 16 residues. The CDR3 is CASSRHRGPNQEKLFF. The CDR3 DNA follows: TGTGCCAGCAGCCGTCACAGGGGGCCCAACCAAGAAAAACTGTTTTTT.

This sequence joins TRBV12-3 or TRBV12-4 and TRBJ2-1; D uncertain. This CDR3 comprises 11 residues. V gave up 3 bases and J gave up 8 bases, with 5 bases separating them. CDR3 residues: CASSFHHEQFF. The CDR3 region has the DNA TGTGCCAGCAGTTTTCACCATGAGCAGTTCTTC.

This clonotype was counted a few times. The rearrangement links TRBV6-5 to TRBJ2-7; no clear D. CDR1 is MNHEY and CDR2 is SVGAGI in the germline V gene. The CDR3 sequence is 14 residues long. Between the trimmed V and J ends, which lost 2 bases and 1 base, there was a span of 9 bases. The CDR3 coding sequence is TGTGCCAGCAGTTACGGGTACCCTTCCTACGAGCAGTACTTC. Protein: CASSYGYPSYEQYF.

This clonotype was found a few times. The CDR3 nucleotides are TGCGCCAGCAGCCAAGATCCTAGCGGGAGGGCCCTCGACGGGGAGCTGTTTTTT. Translation: CASSQDPSGRALDGELFF. The chain employs TRBV4-1 and TRBJ2-2; 12 bases are shared with TRBD2. The V gene end was trimmed by 0 bases and the J gene end by 7 bases; junction bases not matched to a gene: 9. There are 18 residues in the CDR3. Germline CDR1 and CDR2: MGHRA and YSYEKL.

J is TRBJ2-7 and V is TRBV20-1, with 8 bases fitting TRBD1. The CDR3 runs to 15 residues. Germline V CDR1 and CDR2: DFQATT, SNEGSKA (reference sequence). Unmatched junction bases numbered 12, after V lost 3 bases and J lost 5 bases. Here the CDR3 DNA reads TGCAGTGCTAGTCCCTCAGGGGGCCTAAGGAACGAGCAGTACTTC. Protein: CSASPSGGLRNEQYF.

The CDR3 reads CASYSGSAGELFF. The DNA for the CDR3 is TGTGCCAGCTATTCAGGGTCCGCCGGGGAGCTGTTTTTT. The chain uses TRBV18 and TRBJ2-2; perhaps TRBD1 as D (5 bases). The germline V gene encodes CDR1 KGHSH and CDR2 LQKENI. The ends were cut back, 7 bases at V and 6 bases at J, with 12 bases in the middle. This CDR3 has 13 amino acids.

This clonotype was seen only a few times. The chain links TRBV12-3 or TRBV12-4 to TRBJ1-1, with a tentative D call TRBD1 (5 bases). Between the trimmed V and J ends, which lost 3 bases and 5 bases, there was a span of 13 bases. This CDR3 region has 14 residues. The DNA of the CDR3 is TGTGCCAGCAGTTTCGGTGGGGGAAAGACTGAAGCTTTCTTT. Protein: CASSFGGGKTEAFF.

The rearrangement uses TRBV6-1 and TRBJ1-3, with 7 bases matching TRBD1. The CDR3 has 14 residues. CDR1 is MNHNS, CDR2 SASEGT, per germline. V gave up 10 bases and J gave up 4 bases; unmatched junction bases: 10. Here the CDR3 reads CATRDKGAGNTIYF. CDR3 DNA: TGTGCCACCAGAGACAAGGGGGCCGGAAACACCATATATTTT.

This clonotype has ten or more counts. The J gene is TRBJ2-1, the V gene TRBV5-1; D perhaps matches TRBD1 (5 bases). Trimming took off 0 bases at V and 0 bases at J, with 13 bases between the two ends. From germline, CDR1 is SGHRS and CDR2 YFSETQ. There are 17 residues in the CDR3. DNA of the CDR3: TGCGCCAGCAGCTTGGAAAGGGGTCCGAGCTCCTACAATGAGCAGTTCTTC. It encodes CASSLERGPSSYNEQFF.

This clonotype has a handful of counts. The rearrangement joins TRBV27 to TRBJ2-1; TRBD2 agrees at 7 bases. V lost 5 bases to trimming and J lost 4 bases; unmatched junction nucleotides: 5. Germline CDR1 and CDR2: MNHEY and SMNVEV (reference sequence). CDR3 length: 14 residues. Written as DNA, the CDR3 is TGTGCCAGCAGTCTGGGACTACTATACAATGAGCAGTTCTTC. The encoded protein is CASSLGLLYNEQFF.

The chain uses TRBV5-1 and TRBJ2-4; D gene unclear. The germline V gene encodes CDR1 SGHRS and CDR2 YFSETQ. The ends were cut back, 4 bases at V and 5 bases at J, with 4 bases in the middle. The CDR3 sequence is 11 residues long. CDR3 residues: CASSTENIQYF. The CDR3 bases are TGCGCCAGCAGCACCGAAAACATTCAGTACTTC.

This clonotype has only a few counts. The gene calls are TRBV4-1 and TRBJ2-3; D remains unclear. The CDR3 is 18 residues long. CDR1 is MGHRA, CDR2 YSYEKL, per germline. V dropped 3 bases and J dropped 2 bases, with 21 bases sitting between them. The CDR3 here is CASSQMAPKPRFTDTQYF. CDR3 nucleotide sequence: TGCGCCAGCAGCCAGATGGCCCCCAAGCCTCGATTCACAGATACGCAGTATTTT.

The rearrangement links TRBV4-1 to TRBJ1-5; tentative D call: TRBD1 (5 bases). This CDR3 comprises 15 residues. The ends were cut back, 0 bases at V and 5 bases at J, with 11 bases in the middle. The germline CDR1 and CDR2 sequences are MGHRA and YSYEKL. Written as DNA, the CDR3 is TGCGCCAGCAGCCAAGAACCCAGGGTGGATCAGCCCCAGCATTTT. Its protein product is CASSQEPRVDQPQHF.

On this clonotype itself: The conserved phenylalanine or tryptophan is not found at the CDR3 terminus, so this likely reflects a read error. The chain links TRBV20-1 to TRBJ2-1; D ambiguous. Germline V lookup: CDR1 DFQATT, CDR2 SNEGSKA (reference sequence). Trimming pared 0 bases from V and 7 bases from J, leaving 13 bases between. The CDR3 loop spans 14 amino acids. The DNA of the CDR3 is TGCAGTGCTAGAGAGCCCCCGGTGGGAAATGAGCAGTTCTCC. Its protein is CSAREPPVGNEQFS.

This clonotype was detected only a few times. The chain joins TRBV6-2 or TRBV6-3 to TRBJ2-7; TRBD1 aligns across 9 bases. The junction had 9 bases not matched to a gene; V was cut back by 10 bases and J by 2 bases. The CDR3 contains 14 residues. Germline V lookup: CDR1 MNHEY, CDR2 SVGEGT. The CDR3 DNA follows: TGTGCCACCGACAAGGGACAGGGAACCTACGAGCAGTACTTC. It codes for CATDKGQGTYEQYF.

In its sample, this clonotype was seen a few times. This chain joins TRBV29-1 and TRBJ2-7; 9 nucleotides match TRBD1. Looked up from germline, CDR1 is SQVTM and CDR2 is ANQGSEA. Trimming at V came to 0 bases and at J to 2 bases, leaving 5 bases not matched to a gene. This CDR3 has 15 amino acids. The CDR3 reads CSVEDGDREAYEQYF. Here the CDR3 DNA reads TGCAGCGTTGAAGATGGGGACAGGGAAGCCTACGAGCAGTACTTC.

This clonotype occurred a few times. The rearrangement links TRBV6-6 to TRBJ2-3; D possibly uses TRBD1 or TRBD2 (6 bases each). The length of the CDR3 is 13 residues. The germline gives CDR1 MNHNY, CDR2 SVGAGI (reference sequence). Trimming shortened V by 4 bases and J by 6 bases, and 11 bases separated the two germline ends. As DNA, the CDR3 is TGTGCCAGCAGTTCGAGAGGGGGGGATACGCAGTATTTT. This gives the protein CASSSRGGDTQYF.

This chain joins TRBV10-3 and TRBJ2-7, with 7 bases identical to TRBD1. The germline V gene encodes CDR1 ENHRY and CDR2 SYGVKD. The CDR3 covers 18 residues. Trimming at V came to 7 bases and at J to 0 bases, leaving 18 bases not matched to a gene. Here the CDR3 reads CAIKGRTGEGWSSYEQYF. The DNA for the CDR3 is TGTGCCATCAAGGGCCGTACAGGGGAAGGGTGGAGCTCCTACGAGCAGTACTTC.

The rearrangement uses TRBV18 and TRBJ2-7, with 8 positions matching TRBD1. Germline CDR1 and CDR2: KGHSH and LQKENI. There are 13 residues in the CDR3. The V segment lost 6 bases and the J segment 5 bases; nucleotides outside the gene matches: 6. CDR3: CASSRTGIDEQYF. The CDR3 DNA reads as TGTGCCAGCTCCCGGACAGGGATAGACGAGCAGTACTTC.

Written as DNA, the CDR3 is TGCGCCAGCACGACCGGGCAGGGGTCTCTGGGTGCCGTCCCAGATACGCAGTATTTT. Protein sequence: CASTTGQGSLGAVPDTQYF. The V call is TRBV5-1, the J call TRBJ2-3; D might be TRBD1 (6 bases). The CDR3 loop spans 19 amino acids. V lost 6 bases and J lost 4, with 30 bases in between. CDR1 and CDR2 from the germline V gene are SGHRS and YFSETQ.

CDR3 residues: CASSLDRIEAFF. The CDR3 coding sequence is TGTGCCAGCAGTTTAGACAGGATTGAAGCTTTCTTT. This sequence joins TRBV12-3 or TRBV12-4 and TRBJ1-1; tentative D call: TRBD1 (5 bases). The CDR3 totals 12 residues. Trimming removed 1 base at V and 7 bases at J, with 7 bases between.

The V call is TRBV5-1, the J call TRBJ2-2; 10 nucleotides align to TRBD1. There are 15 residues in the CDR3. Germline V lookup: CDR1 SGHRS, CDR2 YFSETQ. V dropped 2 bases and J dropped 7; count of bases not matched to a gene: 5. CDR3 in amino acids: CASSFDRGRIGELFF. CDR3 sequence (DNA): TGCGCCAGCAGCTTCGACAGGGGGCGAATCGGGGAGCTGTTTTTT.

This clonotype was counted only a few times. This sequence joins TRBV5-1 and TRBJ2-5; tentatively, D is TRBD2 (6 bases). The CDR3 runs 16 residues. In germline, CDR1 is SGHRS, CDR2 YFSETQ. Trimming cost V 3 bases and J 0 bases, with 15 bases left between them. The CDR3 loop is CASSWGSGAYQETQYF. The CDR3 DNA reads TGCGCCAGCAGCTGGGGTAGCGGAGCCTACCAAGAGACCCAGTACTTC.

The CDR3 protein is CASSLSSWGNYEQYF. The CDR3 DNA is TGTGCCAGCAGCTTAAGTAGTTGGGGTAACTACGAGCAGTACTTC. V and J are TRBV7-9 and TRBJ2-7; D is unresolved. The CDR3 is 15 amino acids. The ends were cut back, 2 bases at V and 3 bases at J, with 14 bases in the middle. Germline CDR1 SEHNR, CDR2 FQNEAQ (reference sequence).

Concerning this clonotype itself: One end of the junction varies from germline; a read error may be responsible. V is TRBV7-9 and J is TRBJ2-2; 8 bases are shared with TRBD2. The germline CDR1 and CDR2 sequences are SEHNR and FQNEAQ (reference sequence). This CDR3 has 16 amino acids. In DNA form, the CDR3 reads TGTGCCAGCCAACGGGAGGGCCGGGCGAAAACCGGGGAGCTGTTTTTT. Its protein is CASQREGRAKTGELFF. Full variable domain (missing parts from reference TRBV7-9 and TRBJ2-2): DTGVSQNPRHKITKRGQNVTFRCDPISEHNRLYWYRQTLGQGPEFLTYFQNEAQLEKSRLLSDRFSAERPKGSFSTLEIQRTEQGDSAMYLCASQREGRAKTGELFFGEGSRLTVL.

This chain joins TRBV6-1 and TRBJ1-5, with TRBD1 matching 9 bases. Per germline, CDR1 MNHNS and CDR2 SASEGT. After removal of 5 bases from V and 2 bases from J, the junction contained 4 bases not matched to a gene. CDR3 length: 15 residues. The CDR3 here is CASSKTGGGNQPQHF. In DNA form, the CDR3 reads TGTGCCAGCAGTAAGACAGGGGGTGGCAATCAGCCCCAGCATTTT.

This clonotype was counted only a few times. The rearrangement joins TRBV9 to TRBJ2-2; D is ambiguous. Trimming removed 0 bases from V and 1 base from J, with 7 bases in between. This CDR3 comprises 15 residues. CDR1 is SGDLS and CDR2 is YYNGEE in the germline V gene. In nucleotides, the CDR3 is TGTGCCAGCAGCGTAGTAGGCTTGAACACCGGGGAGCTGTTTTTT. Its protein is CASSVVGLNTGELFF.

This clonotype was counted at least ten times. The gene calls are TRBV5-1 and TRBJ2-7; TRBD1 matches at 8 bases. Trimming removed 4 bases from V and 5 bases from J; junction bases left unmatched: 8. Germline-derived CDR1 and CDR2 are SGHRS and YFSETQ. The CDR3 sequence is 14 residues long. The CDR3: CASSRSGGGHEQYF. CDR3 sequence (DNA): TGCGCCAGCAGCCGTTCAGGGGGCGGCCACGAGCAGTACTTC. The full variable domain, rest sourced from reference TRBV5-1 and TRBJ2-7, is KAGVTQTPRYLIKTRGQQVTLSCSPISGHRSVSWYQQTPGQGLQFLFEYFSETQRNKGNFPGRFSGRQFSNSRSEMNVSTLELGDSALYLCASSRSGGGHEQYFGPGTRLTVT.

This chain connects TRBV11-2 to TRBJ1-1; D gene ambiguous. The CDR3 extends over 14 amino acids. Trimming stripped 1 base from V and 0 bases from J, with 6 bases between. From germline, CDR1 is SGHAT and CDR2 FQNNGV. DNA for the CDR3: TGTGCCAGCAGCTTAGGGTTTTTGAACACTGAAGCTTTCTTT. Its protein is CASSLGFLNTEAFF.